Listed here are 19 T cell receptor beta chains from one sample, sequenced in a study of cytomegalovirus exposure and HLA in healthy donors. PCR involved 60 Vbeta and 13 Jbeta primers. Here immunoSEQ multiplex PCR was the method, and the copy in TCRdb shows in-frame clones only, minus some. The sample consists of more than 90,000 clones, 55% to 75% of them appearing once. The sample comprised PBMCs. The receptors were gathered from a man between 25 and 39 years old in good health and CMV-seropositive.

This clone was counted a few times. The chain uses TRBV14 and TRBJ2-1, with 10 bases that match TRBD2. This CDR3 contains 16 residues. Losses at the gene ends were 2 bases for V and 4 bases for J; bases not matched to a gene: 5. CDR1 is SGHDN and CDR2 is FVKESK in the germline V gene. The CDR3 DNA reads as TGTGCCAGCAGCCAACTTGGGACTAGCGAGTACAATGAGCAGTTCTTC. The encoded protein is CASSQLGTSEYNEQFF. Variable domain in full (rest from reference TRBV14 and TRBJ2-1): EAGVTQFPSHSVIEKGQTVTLRCDPISGHDNLYWYRRVMGKEIKFLLHFVKESKQDESGMPNNRFLAERTGGTYSTLKVQPAELEDSGVYFCASSQLGTSEYNEQFFGPGTRLTVL.

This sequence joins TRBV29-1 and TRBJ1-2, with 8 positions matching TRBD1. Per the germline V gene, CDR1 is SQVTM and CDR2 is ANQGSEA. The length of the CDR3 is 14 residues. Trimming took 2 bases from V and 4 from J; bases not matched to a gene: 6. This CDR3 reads CSVESTGVGYGYTF. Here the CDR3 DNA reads TGCAGCGTTGAATCGACAGGGGTTGGCTATGGCTACACCTTC.

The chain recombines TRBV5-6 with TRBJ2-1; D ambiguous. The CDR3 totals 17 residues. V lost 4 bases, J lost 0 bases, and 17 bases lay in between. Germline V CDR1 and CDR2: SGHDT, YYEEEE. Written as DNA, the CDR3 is TGTGCCAGCAGCCATTACCAAGTCCTCGGCTCCTACAATGAGCAGTTCTTC. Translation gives CASSHYQVLGSYNEQFF.

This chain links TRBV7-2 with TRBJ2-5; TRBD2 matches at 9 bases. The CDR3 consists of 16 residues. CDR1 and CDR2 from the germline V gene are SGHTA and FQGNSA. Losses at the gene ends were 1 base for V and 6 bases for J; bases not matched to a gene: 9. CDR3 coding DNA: TGTGCCAGCAGCTTAGGGGGTAGCGGGGGAACGAAGACCCAGTACTTC. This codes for CASSLGGSGGTKTQYF. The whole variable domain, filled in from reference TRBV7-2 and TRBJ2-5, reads GAGVSQSPSNKVTEKGKDVELRCDPISGHTALYWYRQSLGQGLEFLIYFQGNSAPDKSGLPSDRFSAERTGGSVSTLTIQRTQQEDSAVYLCASSLGGSGGTKTQYFGPGTRLLVL.

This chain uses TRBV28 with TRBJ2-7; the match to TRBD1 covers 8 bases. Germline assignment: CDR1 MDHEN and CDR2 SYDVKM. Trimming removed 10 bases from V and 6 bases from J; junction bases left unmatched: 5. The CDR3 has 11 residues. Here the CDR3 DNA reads TGTGCCATCAGGGGGCCCCGCGAGCAGTACGTC. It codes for CAIRGPREQYV.

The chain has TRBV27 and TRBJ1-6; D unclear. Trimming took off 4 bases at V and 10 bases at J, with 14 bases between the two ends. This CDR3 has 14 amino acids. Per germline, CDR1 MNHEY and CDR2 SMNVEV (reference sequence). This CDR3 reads CASSSHEVGSPLHF. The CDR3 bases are TGTGCCAGCAGTTCCCACGAGGTAGGATCACCCCTCCACTTT.

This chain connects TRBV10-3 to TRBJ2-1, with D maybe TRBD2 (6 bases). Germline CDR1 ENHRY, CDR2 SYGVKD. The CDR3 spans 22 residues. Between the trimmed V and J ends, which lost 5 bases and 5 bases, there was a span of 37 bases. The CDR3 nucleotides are TGTGCCATCAGTCAACCAAGGTCGGGACTCCGAATACAAGGGGCCATCGACAATGAGCAGTTCTTC. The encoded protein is CAISQPRSGLRIQGAIDNEQFF.

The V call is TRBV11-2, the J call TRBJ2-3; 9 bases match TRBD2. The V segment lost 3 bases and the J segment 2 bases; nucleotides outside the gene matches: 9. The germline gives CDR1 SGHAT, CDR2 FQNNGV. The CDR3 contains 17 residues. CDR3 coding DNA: TGTGCCAGCAGCTTCGGGGGGGCGGGAGGGGTCACAGATACGCAGTATTTT. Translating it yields CASSFGGAGGVTDTQYF.

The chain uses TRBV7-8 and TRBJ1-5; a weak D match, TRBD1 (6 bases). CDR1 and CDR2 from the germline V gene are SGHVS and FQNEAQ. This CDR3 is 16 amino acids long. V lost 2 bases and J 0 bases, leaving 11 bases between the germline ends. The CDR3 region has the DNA TGTGCCAGCAGCTTATCGGCGACAGGTAGCAATCAGCCCCAGCATTTT. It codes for CASSLSATGSNQPQHF.

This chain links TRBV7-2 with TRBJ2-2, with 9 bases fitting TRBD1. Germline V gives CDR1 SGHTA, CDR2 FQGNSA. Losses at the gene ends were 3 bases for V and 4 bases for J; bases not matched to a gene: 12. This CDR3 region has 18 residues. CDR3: CASSFGTGYRSSTGELFF. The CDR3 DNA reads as TGTGCCAGCAGCTTCGGGACAGGGTACCGTAGTAGCACCGGGGAGCTGTTTTTT.

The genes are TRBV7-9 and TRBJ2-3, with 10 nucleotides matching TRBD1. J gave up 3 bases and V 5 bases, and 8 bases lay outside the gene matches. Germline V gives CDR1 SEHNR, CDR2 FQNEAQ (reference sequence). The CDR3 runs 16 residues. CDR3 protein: CASSARTGGMTDTQYF. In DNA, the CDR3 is TGTGCCAGCAGCGCGAGGACAGGGGGGATGACAGATACGCAGTATTTT.

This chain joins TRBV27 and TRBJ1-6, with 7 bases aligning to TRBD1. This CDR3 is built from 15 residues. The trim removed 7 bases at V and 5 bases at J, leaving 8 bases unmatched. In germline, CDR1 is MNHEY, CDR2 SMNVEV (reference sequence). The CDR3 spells CASTRGTTHNSPLHF. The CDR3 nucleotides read TGTGCCAGCACCAGGGGGACAACCCATAATTCACCCCTCCACTTT.

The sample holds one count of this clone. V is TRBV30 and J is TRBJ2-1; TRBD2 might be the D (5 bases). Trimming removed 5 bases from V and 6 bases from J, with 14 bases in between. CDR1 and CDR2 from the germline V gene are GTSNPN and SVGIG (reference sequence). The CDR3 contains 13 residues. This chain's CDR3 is CAWLRRGLNEQFF. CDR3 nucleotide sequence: TGTGCCTGGCTCCGGCGAGGGCTCAATGAGCAGTTCTTC.

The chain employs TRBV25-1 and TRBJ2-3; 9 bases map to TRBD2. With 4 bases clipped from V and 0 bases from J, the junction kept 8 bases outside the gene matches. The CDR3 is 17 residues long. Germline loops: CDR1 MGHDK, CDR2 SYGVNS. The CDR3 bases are TGTGCCAGCAGTGGACCCTTAGCGGGGGCTAGCACAGATACGCAGTATTTT. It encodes CASSGPLAGASTDTQYF.

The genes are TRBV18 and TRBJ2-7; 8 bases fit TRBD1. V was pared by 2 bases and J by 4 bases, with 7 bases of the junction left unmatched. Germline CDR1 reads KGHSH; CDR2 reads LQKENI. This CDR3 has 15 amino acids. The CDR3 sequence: CASSPGAGGIYEQYV. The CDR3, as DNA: TGTGCCAGCTCACCAGGGGCAGGGGGCATTTACGAGCAGTACGTC.

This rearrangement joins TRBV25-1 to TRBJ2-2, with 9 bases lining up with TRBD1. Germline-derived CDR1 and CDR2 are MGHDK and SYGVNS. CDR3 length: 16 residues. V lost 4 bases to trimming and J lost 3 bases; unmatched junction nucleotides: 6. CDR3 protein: CASSGLGQGYTGELFF. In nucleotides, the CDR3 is TGTGCCAGCAGTGGGCTAGGACAGGGGTACACCGGGGAGCTGTTTTTT.

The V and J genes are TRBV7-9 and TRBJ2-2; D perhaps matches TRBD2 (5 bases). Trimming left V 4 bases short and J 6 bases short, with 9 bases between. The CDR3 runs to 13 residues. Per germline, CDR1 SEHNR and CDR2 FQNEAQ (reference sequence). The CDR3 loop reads CASSSSGAGELFF. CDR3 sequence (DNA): TGTGCCAGCAGCTCCTCCGGGGCCGGGGAGCTGTTTTTT.

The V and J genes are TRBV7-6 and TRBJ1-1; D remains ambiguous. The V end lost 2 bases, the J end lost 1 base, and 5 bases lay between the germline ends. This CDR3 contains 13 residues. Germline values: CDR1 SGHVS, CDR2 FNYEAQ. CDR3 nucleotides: TGTGCCAGCAGCTTATACAAGAACACTGAAGCTTTCTTT. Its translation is CASSLYKNTEAFF.

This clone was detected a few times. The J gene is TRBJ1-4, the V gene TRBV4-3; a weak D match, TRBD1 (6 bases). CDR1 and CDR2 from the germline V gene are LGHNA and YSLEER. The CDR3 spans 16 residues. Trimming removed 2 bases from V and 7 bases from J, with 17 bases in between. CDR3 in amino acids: CASSQNREIVGEKLFF. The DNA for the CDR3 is TGCGCCAGCAGCCAAAACAGGGAAATTGTAGGTGAAAAACTGTTTTTT.